This T cell receptor (beta chain) came from a study of beta chain features in type 1 diabetes. Study-wide points: There was a moderate but significant shortening of TCRB CDR3s in all four CD4+ subsets of Type 1 diabetes patients.

The CDR3 is 15 amino acids. V lost 0 bases to trimming and J lost 3 bases, with 12 bases between them. CDR1 MNHEY and CDR2 SVGAGI come from the germline V gene. All of the isolated RNA was reverse transcribed, so expressed TCRB transcripts were sequenced. The method was immunoSEQ multiplex PCR; TCRdb's version includes in-frame clones alone and lacks a portion of them. The sample holds about 160,000 clones, roughly 63% seen once. About this clone: Its antigen is currently unknown.

The material sequenced was naive CD4+ T cells from blood. The V gene is TRBV6-5, the J gene TRBJ2-7; weak D call: TRBD1 (6 bases). This TCR was recovered from a man aged 25 to 40 with type 1 diabetes. The chain's CDR3 is CASSYSAGDNYEQYF. For the CDR3, the DNA is TGTGCCAGCAGTTACTCGGCAGGGGACAACTACGAGCAGTACTTC.